Following are 29 T cell receptor beta chains from one sample sequenced in a study of cytomegalovirus exposure and HLA in healthy donors (dated by TCRdb to the late 2010s). Library preparation used the immunoSEQ multiplex PCR assay. For the multiplex PCR, a mixture combining 60 forward primers for TCR Vbeta segments and 13 reverse primers for TCR Jbeta segments was used. In its TCRdb copy, this immuneACCESS table keeps in-frame sequences only and misses some clones. Where compared with another copy, unresolved V genes explain less than half of these, and the others have no known cause. This sample holds 130,000 to 150,000 clones; more than 75% were observed only once. The ten biggest clones cover 2% to 3% of the sample. The sample consisted of PBMCs. Receptor source: a woman aged 18-35 years in good health and CMV-seropositive.

V is TRBV2 and J is TRBJ1-2, with D tentatively TRBD1 (6 bases). Germline loops: CDR1 SNHLY, CDR2 FYNNEI. Trimming took 8 bases from V and 0 from J, leaving 16 bases between them. This CDR3 has 15 residues. CDR3 sequence: CASRDIALSNYGYTF. In DNA form, the CDR3 reads TGTGCCAGCCGGGACATCGCCCTCTCTAACTATGGCTACACCTTC.

The chain has TRBV19 and TRBJ2-7; D may be TRBD1 (5 bases). V was trimmed by 1 base and J by 2 bases, leaving 12 bases between them. Germline CDR1 reads LNHDA; CDR2 reads SQIVND (reference sequence). The CDR3 has 15 residues. The CDR3 DNA reads TGTGCCAGTAGTATAGGGCCAGGGATAACCTACGAGCAGTACTTC. The encoded protein is CASSIGPGITYEQYF.

The rearrangement links TRBV5-1 to TRBJ2-3; no firm D call. CDR1 and CDR2 (germline): SGHRS, YFSETQ. V gave up 3 bases and J gave up 6 bases, with 8 bases separating them. The CDR3 has 12 amino acids. Written as DNA, the CDR3 is TGCGCCAGCAGCTACCAGTGGGATACGCAGTATTTT. Translating it yields CASSYQWDTQYF.

The rearrangement uses TRBV6-4 and TRBJ2-1, with D possibly TRBD1 on 6 matching bases. CDR1 and CDR2 from the germline V gene are MRHNA and SNTAGT. V was cut by 8 bases and J by 5 bases, with 16 bases left in between. The CDR3 totals 14 residues. In nucleotides, the CDR3 is TGTGCCAGCTCCCTTGATGGGGACAACAATGAGCAGTTCTTC. Protein sequence: CASSLDGDNNEQFF.

The chain carries TRBV10-1 and TRBJ2-2; maybe TRBD1 (6 bases). Germline loops: CDR1 WNHNN, CDR2 SYGVQD (reference sequence). The V end lost 6 bases, the J end lost 4 bases, and 15 bases lay between the germline ends. This CDR3 region has 15 residues. The CDR3 spells CASSQVTGITGELFF. DNA of the CDR3: TGCGCCAGCAGCCAAGTTACAGGGATCACCGGGGAGCTGTTTTTT.

This chain joins TRBV28 and TRBJ2-7, with 7 bases that match TRBD1. After removal of 4 bases from V and 2 bases from J, the junction contained 8 bases not matched to a gene. This CDR3 comprises 15 residues. CDR1 is MDHEN, CDR2 SYDVKM, per germline. The CDR3 sequence is CASSSPWQGAYEQYF. CDR3 nucleotides: TGTGCCAGCAGTTCTCCTTGGCAGGGGGCCTACGAGCAGTACTTC.

The chain recombines TRBV13 with TRBJ2-2, with 10 bases fitting TRBD1. CDR1 PRHDT and CDR2 FYEKMQ come from the germline V gene (reference sequence). The CDR3 has 15 residues. V shed 4 bases, J shed 4 bases, and the junction held 3 bases outside the gene matches. CDR3 coding DNA: TGTGCCAGCAGCTCGACAGGGGGCAGCACCGGGGAGCTGTTTTTT. This encodes CASSSTGGSTGELFF.

For this clone: This specimen includes other DNA sequences encoding the same CDR3. The chain employs TRBV28 and TRBJ2-2, with D uncertain. Germline lookup yields CDR1 MDHEN and CDR2 SYDVKM. The CDR3 runs to 13 residues. V was trimmed by 3 bases and J by 1 base, leaving 3 bases between them. The CDR3 reads CASSFQNTGELFF. CDR3 nucleotide sequence: TGTGCCAGCAGTTTCCAGAACACCGGGGAGCTGTTTTTT.

J is TRBJ1-6 and V is TRBV4-3, with 7 positions matching TRBD1. From germline, CDR1 is LGHNA and CDR2 YSLEER. The CDR3 is 14 residues long. Germline trimming cut 4 bases from V and 10 bases from J; bases unmatched to any gene: 7. The CDR3 here is CASSPQGMASPLHF. DNA of the CDR3: TGCGCCAGCAGCCCACAGGGGATGGCCTCACCCCTCCACTTT.

This chain joins TRBV10-2 and TRBJ1-6; a weak D match, TRBD1 (5 bases). Germline CDR1 is WSHSY and CDR2 is SAAADI. This CDR3 has 16 amino acids. V was trimmed by 5 bases and J by 0 bases, leaving 11 bases between them. The CDR3 nucleotides are TGCGCCAGCAGTCACGACAGTCCCTCCTATAATTCACCCCTCCACTTT. Its protein is CASSHDSPSYNSPLHF.

The chain uses TRBV4-3 and TRBJ1-4, with a weak D call TRBD1 (5 bases). V was trimmed by 2 bases and J by 8 bases, leaving 12 bases between them. Germline V gene data show CDR1 as LGHNA and CDR2 as YSLEER. CDR3 length equals 14 residues. DNA for the CDR3: TGCGCCAGCAGCCAACTTGGGGAGGGGGAAAAACTGTTTTTT. Translating gives CASSQLGEGEKLFF.

The V call is TRBV5-6, the J call TRBJ1-1, with D possibly TRBD1 on 5 matching bases. V gave up 2 bases and J gave up 6 bases, with 11 bases separating them. Germline V gene data show CDR1 as SGHDT and CDR2 as YYEEEE. The CDR3 runs to 13 residues. CDR3 coding DNA: TGTGCCAGCAGCTTTGCAGGGCGCCCTGAAGCTTTCTTT. It yields the protein CASSFAGRPEAFF.

This clone was counted once. The V gene is TRBV5-1, the J gene TRBJ2-3; possibly TRBD1 for D (7 bases). The germline V gene has CDR1 SGHRS and CDR2 YFSETQ. The V end was cut by 4 bases, the J end by 2 bases, with 14 bases between. CDR3 length: 15 residues. The CDR3 DNA is TGCGCCAGCAGCCCCAGGGGGGCGCCCACAGATACGCAGTATTTT. Translation: CASSPRGAPTDTQYF.

This clone was seen a few times. The genes are TRBV4-3 and TRBJ1-6; D is ambiguous. Germline CDR1 and CDR2: LGHNA and YSLEER. There are 15 residues in the CDR3. V was trimmed by 0 bases and J by 10 bases, leaving 13 bases between them. The CDR3 sequence is CASSQEAASGSPLHF. The CDR3 coding sequence is TGCGCCAGCAGCCAAGAAGCGGCATCAGGATCACCCCTCCACTTT.

Worth noting for this clone: Its ends do not fully match the called genes, so a read error is possible. The chain links TRBV14 to TRBJ2-6; D possibly corresponds to TRBD2 (6 bases). CDR3 length: 15 amino acids. Germline lookup yields CDR1 SGHDN and CDR2 FVKESK. The CDR3 region has the DNA TGTGCCAGCAGTCAAGGAGGGACTGGGGCCAACGTCCTGACTTTC. This sequence encodes CASSQGGTGANVLTF. Based on the CDR3 plus reference TRBV14 and TRBJ2-6, the full variable domain is EAGVTQFPSHSVIEKGQTVTLRCDPISGHDNLYWYRRVMGKEIKFLLHFVKESKQDESGMPNNRFLAERTGGTYSTLKVQPAELEDSGVYFCASSQGGTGANVLTFGAGSRLTVL.

This chain uses TRBV6-6 with TRBJ2-2; D call uncertain. Trimming removed 2 bases from V and 0 bases from J, with 10 bases in between. CDR3 length: 16 residues. Per the germline V gene, CDR1 is MNHNY and CDR2 is SVGAGI (reference sequence). The CDR3 DNA reads as TGTGCCAGCAGTTACCCACAGCTACCGAACACCGGGGAGCTGTTTTTT. Translating it yields CASSYPQLPNTGELFF.

The genes are TRBV10-1 and TRBJ1-1; TRBD1 matches at 9 bases. The CDR3 is 15 residues long. The J segment lost 7 bases and the V segment lost 0 bases, leaving 6 bases of the junction unmatched. Germline loops: CDR1 WNHNN, CDR2 SYGVQD (reference sequence). CDR3 nucleotides: TGCGCCAGCAGTGAGTCGACTGGGACAGGGATTGAAGCTTTCTTT. It codes for CASSESTGTGIEAFF.

In this sample, this clone turned up a few times. V and J are TRBV29-1 and TRBJ2-3; D ambiguous. Germline CDR1 and CDR2: SQVTM and ANQGSEA. Trimming took off 1 base at V and 4 bases at J, with 6 bases between the two ends. The CDR3 is 12 residues long. CDR3 in amino acids: CSVEVLSDTQYF. The DNA for the CDR3 is TGCAGCGTTGAAGTACTCTCAGATACGCAGTATTTT.

J is TRBJ2-3 and V is TRBV29-1, with D hard to call. The CDR3 covers 15 residues. V gave up 1 base and J gave up 3 bases, with 14 bases separating them. Germline V lookup: CDR1 SQVTM, CDR2 ANQGSEA. The DNA for the CDR3 is TGCAGCGTTGAAGGCCGGCAGGAATGGACAGATACGCAGTATTTT. This gives the protein CSVEGRQEWTDTQYF.

V usage is TRBV28 and J usage is TRBJ1-1; no clear D gene. The V and J ends lost 2 bases and 1 base respectively, with 14 bases between them. The CDR3 consists of 16 residues. CDR1 is MDHEN and CDR2 is SYDVKM in the germline V gene. CDR3 sequence (DNA): TGTGCCAGCAGTTTACCCCTGGTAGGGAGGAACACTGAAGCTTTCTTT. This gives the protein CASSLPLVGRNTEAFF.

This clone was seen only once. The V and J genes are TRBV28 and TRBJ1-2; TRBD1 matches 8 bases. Unmatched junction bases numbered 8, after V lost 2 bases and J lost 3 bases. The germline V gene encodes CDR1 MDHEN and CDR2 SYDVKM. This CDR3 is 16 amino acids long. The DNA of the CDR3 is TGTGCCAGCAGTTTAGGGCCGGGACAGGAACACTATGGCTACACCTTC. Amino acids: CASSLGPGQEHYGYTF.

In its sample, this clone was seen many times. The chain uses TRBV14 and TRBJ2-1, with D hard to call. This CDR3 region has 18 residues. The V and J ends lost 0 bases and 3 bases respectively, with 18 bases between them. From germline, CDR1 is SGHDN and CDR2 FVKESK. CDR3 sequence (DNA): TGTGCCAGCAGCCAAGATTGGGCACAACCCCCTTTCTACAATGAGCAGTTCTTC. This gives the protein CASSQDWAQPPFYNEQFF.

This chain joins TRBV6-5 and TRBJ1-4; D is unresolved. The V gene's germline CDR1 is MNHEY and CDR2 SVGAGI. The ends were cut back, 8 bases at V and 7 bases at J, with 8 bases in the middle. The CDR3 spans 11 residues. CDR3 sequence: CASRYGEKLFF. The CDR3 region has the DNA TGTGCCAGCCGGTATGGTGAAAAACTGTTTTTT.

The J gene is TRBJ2-2, the V gene TRBV6-6, with 8 positions matching TRBD1. Germline V gene data show CDR1 as MNHNY and CDR2 as SVGAGI (reference sequence). The CDR3 has 14 residues. With 5 bases clipped from V and 7 bases from J, the junction kept 6 bases outside the gene matches. The CDR3 here is CASSRTGPNGELFF. CDR3 bases: TGTGCCAGCAGTCGGACAGGGCCCAACGGGGAGCTGTTTTTT.

The V call is TRBV19, the J call TRBJ2-7; possibly TRBD2 for D (5 bases). Trimming stripped 7 bases from V and 3 bases from J, with 19 bases between. The CDR3 length is 15 residues. The V gene's germline CDR1 is LNHDA and CDR2 SQIVND (reference sequence). The CDR3 loop reads CASTGLTENRYEQYF. The CDR3, as DNA: TGTGCCAGTACGGGATTAACGGAAAACCGCTACGAGCAGTACTTC.

The V and J genes are TRBV28 and TRBJ2-7; 7 bases fit TRBD1. The V gene's germline CDR1 is MDHEN and CDR2 SYDVKM. With 6 bases clipped from V and 6 bases from J, the junction kept 17 bases outside the gene matches. The CDR3 is 16 amino acids. In nucleotides, the CDR3 is TGTGCCAGCAGGGGACAGATGACTTCCAGTTCGGGCGAGCAGTACTTC. Protein product: CASRGQMTSSSGEQYF.

The sample holds one count of this clone. The chain carries TRBV5-1 and TRBJ1-6, with D unresolved. Germline assignment: CDR1 SGHRS and CDR2 YFSETQ. This CDR3 has 12 residues. Trimming shortened V by 4 bases and J by 10 bases, and 9 bases separated the two germline ends. The CDR3 here is CASSPGVSPLHF. The CDR3, as DNA: TGCGCCAGCAGCCCGGGAGTATCACCCCTCCACTTT.

This clone has a handful of counts. The chain uses TRBV6-5 and TRBJ1-2; 7 positions match TRBD1. Germline V gene lookup returns CDR1 MNHEY and CDR2 SVGAGI. CDR3 size: 15 residues. With V trimmed by 6 bases and J by 6 bases, 13 bases remained unmatched. The DNA of the CDR3 is TGTGCCAGCAGCGACGAGTCGGGACAGAGAGATGGCTACACCTTC. Translating it yields CASSDESGQRDGYTF.

The chain uses TRBV9 and TRBJ1-2; TRBD1 might be the D (6 bases). Germline CDR1 SGDLS, CDR2 YYNGEE. The V end was cut by 2 bases, the J end by 6 bases, with 11 bases between. The CDR3 runs to 13 residues. This CDR3 reads CASSVTGNHGYTF. CDR3 DNA: TGTGCCAGCAGCGTCACAGGGAACCATGGCTACACCTTC.